This T cell receptor (beta chain) was identified during a study of OX40 agonist ivuxolimab in advanced cancers. Study-level findings and limits: Clonal expansion was seen in CD4+ and CD8+ blood T cells by week 6 at 0.1 to 3.0 mg/kg.

Clones were read by immunoSEQ multiplex PCR, and TCRdb kept only the in-frame ones, dropping some. The sample holds about 22,000 clones, approximately 79% seen once. This clone was picked up one time. Its antigen is undetermined. This specimen consisted of CD4+ or CD8+ T cells sorted from blood, obtained in a trial of the OX40 agonist ivuxolimab. This clonotype originated in an adult with an advanced solid tumor such as melanoma, head and neck, liver or kidney cancer.

This chain's CDR3 is CAWSPGWETQYF. In DNA, the CDR3 is TGTGCCTGGAGTCCGGGGTGGGAGACCCAGTACTTC. The V and J genes are TRBV30 and TRBJ2-5; possible D gene TRBD2, 5 bases. Germline assignment: CDR1 GTSNPN and CDR2 SVGIG (reference sequence). V was pared by 2 bases and J by 5 bases, with 9 bases between. This CDR3 is 12 amino acids long. Full variable domain (rest looked up from reference TRBV30 and TRBJ2-5): SQTIHQWPATLVQPVGSPLSLECTVEGTSNPNLYWYRQAAGRGLQLLFYSVGIGQISSEVPQNLSASRPQDRQFILSSKKLLLSDSGFYLCAWSPGWETQYFGPGTRLLVL.